The present T cell receptor (beta chain) was sequenced within a study of control samples from healthy donors and cancer patients. This CDR3 spans 13 amino acids. Trimming removed 2 bases at V and 5 bases at J, with 9 bases between. TCRdb keeps only in-frame clones here, not all; method: immunoSEQ multiplex PCR. The table records 150,000 or so clones, 75% to 95% of them present only once. The clonotype comes from a man aged 40-49 years in good health. This chain uses TRBV12-3 or TRBV12-4 with TRBJ1-1; D uncertain. The specimen was blood. CDR3 in DNA: TGTGCCAGCAGTTTACCGGGGTGGACTGAAGCTTTCTTT. Translating it yields CASSLPGWTEAFF.